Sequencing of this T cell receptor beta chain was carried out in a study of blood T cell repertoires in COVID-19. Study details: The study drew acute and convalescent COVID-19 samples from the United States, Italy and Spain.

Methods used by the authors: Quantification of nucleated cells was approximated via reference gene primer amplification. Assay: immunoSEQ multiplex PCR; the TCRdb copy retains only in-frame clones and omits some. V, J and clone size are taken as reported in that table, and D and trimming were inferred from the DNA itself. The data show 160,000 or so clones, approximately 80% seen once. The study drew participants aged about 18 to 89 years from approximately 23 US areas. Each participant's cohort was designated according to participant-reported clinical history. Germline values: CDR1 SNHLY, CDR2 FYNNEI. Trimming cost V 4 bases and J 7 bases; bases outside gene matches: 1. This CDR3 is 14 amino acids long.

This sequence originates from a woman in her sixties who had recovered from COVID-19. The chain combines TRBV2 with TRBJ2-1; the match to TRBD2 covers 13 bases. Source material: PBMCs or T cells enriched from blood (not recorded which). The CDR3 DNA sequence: TGTGCCAGCAGTGCACTAGCGGGGGGGAATGAGCAGTTCTTC. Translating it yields CASSALAGGNEQFF.